The 27 T cell receptor beta chains below come from one sample, sequenced in a study of blood T cells in healthy people across ages (dated by TCRdb to about 2015). Library creation used 5' RACE. The sequencer was an Illumina HiSeq 2500. A second about 6 to 11 cycle PCR used a sample-barcoded 5' primer and a J-beta primer mix. TCRdb trimmed the raw reads at Q25, called clones with MiXCR and kept productive beta chains. Entries are consolidated by CDR3 protein sequence, retaining the most common genes and DNA. This sample gives about 650,000 distinct CDR3 sequences in total; 32% of them show up just once. The ten most abundant clones make up 15% of the sample. Specimen: blood. The receptors were sampled from an elderly woman in good health. Donor details come from another sample of the same person, matched by shared clones.

The chain links TRBV7-2 to TRBJ2-3; D is ambiguous. Germline V gives CDR1 SGHTA, CDR2 FQGNSA. V lost 5 bases and J 7 bases, leaving 13 bases between the germline ends. The CDR3 runs to 13 residues. CDR3 amino acids: CASSAALAHTQYF. CDR3 DNA: TGTGCCAGCAGCGCCGCCCTCGCCCATACGCAGTATTTT.

Details on this clonotype: A junction boundary mismatches the germline segment, possibly from a read error. The chain couples TRBV20-1 to TRBJ2-3, with 8 bases aligning to TRBD2. From germline, CDR1 is DFQATT and CDR2 SNEGSKA (reference sequence). The CDR3 extends over 19 amino acids. CDR3 DNA: TGCAGTACTAGACCCCGGGGGGGCCGGGGTCGAGTTTTAACAGATACGCAGTATTTT. Its protein product is CSTRPRGGRGRVLTDTQYF.

This chain connects TRBV7-9 to TRBJ2-1; D call uncertain. The V and J ends lost 5 bases and 8 bases respectively, with 10 bases between them. Germline V lookup: CDR1 SEHNR, CDR2 FQNEAQ (reference sequence). The CDR3 is 12 amino acids. CDR3: CASSQSLDEQFF. The CDR3 DNA reads as TGTGCCAGCAGCCAATCGCTTGATGAGCAGTTCTTC.

This clonotype was counted only a few times. This chain joins TRBV12-3 or TRBV12-4 and TRBJ2-5; 9 nucleotides line up with TRBD1. The CDR3 contains 16 residues. The ends lost 2 bases at V and 4 bases at J; junction bases unmatched: 8. The CDR3 nucleotides read TGTGCCAGCAGTTTATCCGGGACAGGGACGGGAGAGACCCAGTACTTC. This codes for CASSLSGTGTGETQYF.

The J gene is TRBJ1-4, the V gene TRBV5-1, with D tentatively TRBD1 (5 bases). CDR1 SGHRS and CDR2 YFSETQ come from the germline V gene. There are 15 residues in the CDR3. With 3 bases removed from V and 3 bases from J, the gap between germline ends came to 12 bases. The CDR3 DNA follows: TGCGCCAGCAGCTGGAAGAGGGGACCTAATGAAAAACTGTTTTTT. Protein: CASSWKRGPNEKLFF.

This clonotype was counted at least ten times. The chain joins TRBV24-1 to TRBJ2-3, with 7 bases identical to TRBD2. Germline trimming cut 9 bases from V and 4 bases from J; bases unmatched to any gene: 9. This CDR3 has 14 residues. Germline assignment: CDR1 KGHDR and CDR2 SFDVKD. In DNA form, the CDR3 reads TGTGCCACCGGGGGGGGTGCTACTGCAGATACGCAGTATTTT. This sequence encodes CATGGGATADTQYF.

To note about this clonotype: An end of the junction differs from the germline gene, which may be a read error. The chain carries TRBV11-3 and TRBJ2-2; 8 bases match TRBD1. Germline values: CDR1 SGHNT, CDR2 YENEEA. The CDR3 runs 15 residues. The DNA of the CDR3 is TGTGCCAGCAGTTTAGCAGGGGGCTGGACCGGGGAGCTGTTTTTT. It is translated as CASSLAGGWTGELFF.

CDR3 in amino acids: CASSPDPGESPEAFF. In DNA form, the CDR3 reads TGTGCCAGCTCACCAGACCCGGGTGAGAGCCCTGAAGCTTTCTTT. The gene calls are TRBV18 and TRBJ1-1; unclear D gene. Germline-derived CDR1 and CDR2 are KGHSH and LQKENI. Trimming cost V 2 bases and J 6 bases, with 16 bases left between them. This CDR3 has 15 residues.

This clonotype was recorded a few times. A read error may explain this, as a much larger clone is one base away. The rearrangement joins TRBV9 to TRBJ2-7, with 7 bases matching TRBD1. The CDR3 covers 14 residues. The germline gives CDR1 SGDLS, CDR2 YYNGEE. Germline trimming cut 4 bases from V and 4 bases from J; bases unmatched to any gene: 8. This chain's CDR3 is CASSPRDSCYEQYF. In nucleotides, the CDR3 is TGTGCCAGCAGCCCCCGGGACAGCTGTTACGAGCAGTACTTC.

Points on this clonotype: This may come from a read error, since a much larger clone is one base off. CDR3 sequence (DNA): TGTGTCAGCAGCCCAGCGGTTCGGGTGGGCTACACCTTC. This encodes CVSSPAVRVGYTF. The gene calls are TRBV5-5 and TRBJ1-2; D remains ambiguous. The CDR3 extends over 13 amino acids. Germline V gene lookup returns CDR1 SGHKS and CDR2 YYEKEE (reference sequence). Filled out from reference TRBV5-5 and TRBJ1-2, the complete variable domain reads DAGVTQSPTHLIKTRGQQVTLRCSPISGHKSVSWYQQVLGQGPQFIFQYYEKEERGRGNFPDRFSARQFPNYSSELNVNALLLGDSALYLCVSSPAVRVGYTFGSGTRLTVV.

This clonotype has just one count. The J gene is TRBJ2-1, the V gene TRBV7-9, with TRBD2 matching over 9 bases. The length of the CDR3 is 16 residues. With V trimmed by 5 bases and J by 6 bases, 11 bases remained unmatched. Germline V CDR1 and CDR2: SEHNR, FQNEAQ (reference sequence). The CDR3 DNA follows: TGTGCCAGCAGCACGCCTAGCGGGGTCTTTTCCAATGAGCAGTTCTTC. Translating gives CASSTPSGVFSNEQFF.

This clonotype has a count of ten or more. This chain links TRBV7-2 with TRBJ1-1; D remains unclear. This CDR3 has 13 amino acids. The V end lost 5 bases, the J end lost 1 base, and 8 bases lay between the germline ends. Germline V gene lookup returns CDR1 SGHTA and CDR2 FQGNSA. CDR3 sequence: CASSQLTNTEAFF. For the CDR3, the DNA is TGTGCCAGCAGCCAACTCACGAACACTGAAGCTTTCTTT.

The chain is built from TRBV7-2 and TRBJ2-7; the D gene is possibly TRBD2 (7 bases). Looked up from germline, CDR1 is SGHTA and CDR2 is FQGNSA. The CDR3 contains 13 residues. V lost 7 bases and J 2 bases, leaving 12 bases between the germline ends. The chain's CDR3 is CASTRGGAYEQYF. The CDR3 coding sequence is TGTGCCAGCACCAGAGGGGGGGCCTACGAGCAGTACTTC.

The chain carries TRBV10-3 and TRBJ1-6; the D is unclear. The CDR3 spans 13 residues. Between the trimmed V and J ends, which lost 2 bases and 11 bases, there was a span of 10 bases. Germline CDR1 ENHRY, CDR2 SYGVKD. DNA for the CDR3: TGTGCCATCAGTGAGGAGGGTGGCACACCCCTCCACTTT. This encodes CAISEEGGTPLHF.

This clonotype showed up many times. The chain carries TRBV6-2 or TRBV6-3 and TRBJ1-5; D is ambiguous. Germline-derived CDR1 and CDR2 are MNHEY and SVGEGT. V shed 6 bases and J shed 3 bases, with 9 bases lying between them. CDR3 length: 13 amino acids. CDR3 loop: CASRTSPNQPQHF. The DNA for the CDR3 is TGTGCCAGCAGAACTTCTCCCAATCAGCCCCAGCATTTT.

This sequence joins TRBV7-2 and TRBJ2-7; D is ambiguous. Germline V gives CDR1 SGHTA, CDR2 FQGNSA. This CDR3 has 15 amino acids. V lost 5 bases and J 3 bases, leaving 17 bases between the germline ends. This CDR3 is CASSPSRAMGYEQYF. In DNA form, the CDR3 reads TGTGCCAGCAGCCCAAGTAGGGCTATGGGCTACGAGCAGTACTTC.

J is TRBJ1-1 and V is TRBV12-3 or TRBV12-4; no definite D call. The CDR3 is made up of 13 amino acids. With 5 bases removed from V and 0 bases from J, the gap between germline ends came to 7 bases. The CDR3: CASSDKMNTEAFF. The CDR3 DNA follows: TGTGCCAGCAGTGACAAGATGAACACTGAAGCTTTCTTT.

This chain connects TRBV29-1 to TRBJ2-5; 7 bases match TRBD2. The CDR3 has 12 amino acids. Germline V lookup: CDR1 SQVTM, CDR2 ANQGSEA. V dropped 5 bases and J dropped 5; count of bases not matched to a gene: 5. The CDR3, as DNA: TGCAGCGTTCGTGTCGGGGGGGAGACCCAGTACTTC. Its translation is CSVRVGGETQYF.

With regard to this clonotype: This clone may be a read error of a much larger clone one base away. This chain connects TRBV12-3 or TRBV12-4 to TRBJ2-1, with a weak D call TRBD2 (6 bases). The CDR3 consists of 14 residues. Between the trimmed V and J ends, which lost 3 bases and 6 bases, there was a span of 12 bases. The CDR3: CASSLETRGNEQFF. The CDR3 DNA reads TGTGCCAGCAGTTTGGAGACTAGAGGCAATGAGCAGTTCTTC.

Concerning this clonotype: The junction departs from germline at one end; a sequencing error may be responsible. The V gene is TRBV6-2 or TRBV6-3, the J gene TRBJ2-5; TRBD2 matches at 7 bases. CDR1 MNHEY and CDR2 SVGEGT come from the germline V gene. The CDR3 is 14 residues long. The CDR3 DNA sequence: TGCGCCAGCAGCCCCCTGGCCGGGGGGGAGACCCAGTACTTC. Encoded protein: CASSPLAGGETQYF.

This clonotype was found a few times. A much larger clone is a single base away; this may be a read error. This rearrangement joins TRBV5-1 to TRBJ2-5; 13 bases match TRBD2. The CDR3 length is 15 residues. Germline V gene data show CDR1 as SGHRS and CDR2 as YFSETQ. V was clipped by 4 bases and J by 3 bases; unmatched bases: 3. Written as DNA, the CDR3 is TGCGCCAGCAGCAAAGGGACTAGCGGGGAAGAGACCCAGTACTTC. It specifies CASSKGTSGEETQYF.

This clonotype was found many times. The V call is TRBV5-5, the J call TRBJ2-5, with 9 positions matching TRBD1. Losses at the gene ends were 4 bases for V and 5 bases for J; bases not matched to a gene: 18. Germline V gene data show CDR1 as SGHKS and CDR2 as YYEKEE (reference sequence). This CDR3 has 18 residues. CDR3 bases: TGTGCCAGCAGCCGAATTATCCGGGACAGGGTGAAGGTCGAGACCCAGTACTTC. It codes for CASSRIIRDRVKVETQYF.

Many counts were recorded for this clonotype. The chain links TRBV20-1 to TRBJ2-2; TRBD2 agrees at 13 bases. The germline V gene has CDR1 DFQATT and CDR2 SNEGSKA (reference sequence). This CDR3 is 16 amino acids long. Trimming took 0 bases from V and 6 from J; bases not matched to a gene: 4. The CDR3 is CSARDWTSGGAGELFF. CDR3 in DNA: TGCAGTGCTAGAGATTGGACTAGCGGGGGTGCCGGGGAGCTGTTTTTT.

A remark on this clonotype: A read error may account for a junction end that differs from germline. The chain uses TRBV5-1 and TRBJ1-1; a possible D gene is TRBD1 (6 bases). The CDR3 is made up of 12 amino acids. The germline CDR1 and CDR2 sequences are SGHRS and YFSETQ. The CDR3 loop is CASKSGQTETFF. The DNA of the CDR3 is TGCGCCAGCAAATCTGGACAGACTGAAACTTTCTTT.

This clonotype was seen at least ten times. V usage is TRBV14 and J usage is TRBJ1-6; a possible D gene is TRBD1 (6 bases). The CDR3 has 17 residues. CDR1 and CDR2 (germline): SGHDN, FVKESK. The ends were cut back, 4 bases at V and 0 bases at J, with 13 bases in the middle. The CDR3 bases are TGTGCCAGCAGCCCAGGGGACCCAAGCTCCTATAATTCACCCCTCCACTTT. Protein: CASSPGDPSSYNSPLHF.

In its sample, this clonotype was seen many times. The chain is built from TRBV20-1 and TRBJ2-5, with 10 positions matching TRBD2. Per germline, CDR1 DFQATT and CDR2 SNEGSKA (reference sequence). The V and J ends lost 4 bases and 2 bases, in that order; junction bases with no gene match: 7. There are 15 residues in the CDR3. CDR3 coding DNA: TGCAGTGCTACCGGGACTAGCGAGCCGCAAGAGACCCAGTACTTC. The encoded protein is CSATGTSEPQETQYF.

The V and J genes are TRBV7-2 and TRBJ2-1; 14 bases match TRBD2. Per the germline V gene, CDR1 is SGHTA and CDR2 is FQGNSA. The CDR3 length is 16 residues. Unmatched junction bases numbered 8, after V lost 5 bases and J lost 8 bases. CDR3 in DNA: TGTGCCAGCAGCCTAAGACTAGCGGGGGGGGGCGATGAGCAGTTCTTC. Encoded protein: CASSLRLAGGGDEQFF.